A single sample is the source of the 10 T cell receptor beta chains below, sequenced in a study of regulatory T cells in long-lasting Graves disease. Researchers made TCR beta libraries by using iRepertoire HTBI primers and running Arm-PCR on CDR3 regions. TCRdb fed the multiplex PCR reads into MiXCR, producing one record per CDR3 protein. The top ten hold about 10% of the sample, which has about 450,000 distinct CDR3 sequences, around 15% seen once. The time point was: newly diagnosed GD, antithyroid drugs for less than 3 months. PBMC RNA was the source of the TCR library. The same sample was also studied in work on T cells in Graves' hyperthyroidism and ophthalmopathy.

Here the sequenced sample was peripheral blood mononuclear cells (PBMCs), taken at new diagnosis, from a patient treated with antithyroid drugs. The receptors here all came from a woman in her 30s with Graves disease.

A word on this clonotype: A clone one base away is much larger, so this may be a read error. V usage is TRBV29-1 and J usage is TRBJ2-7; 9 nucleotides align to TRBD2. After removal of 1 base from V and 5 bases from J, the junction contained 3 bases not matched to a gene. The CDR3 extends over 13 amino acids. Germline lookup yields CDR1 SQVTM and CDR2 ANQGSEA. CDR3 residues: CSVEGGRADEQYF. The CDR3 nucleotides read TGCAGCGTTGAAGGCGGGAGGGCTGACGAGCAGTACTTC.

This clonotype was picked up many times. The genes are TRBV12-5 and TRBJ2-3; D remains ambiguous. The germline gives CDR1 LGHNT, CDR2 FRNRAP. The CDR3 has 14 amino acids. Trimming took off 1 base at V and 4 bases at J, with 9 bases between the two ends. CDR3 region: CASGLAPNSDTQYF. The CDR3 coding sequence is TGTGCTAGTGGTTTGGCCCCGAATTCAGATACGCAGTATTTT.

This clonotype was recorded only once. This chain uses TRBV7-8 with TRBJ2-3, with D possibly being TRBD2 (5 bases). The V gene's germline CDR1 is SGHVS and CDR2 FQNEAQ. The CDR3 has 14 residues. V shed 6 bases and J shed 7 bases, with 17 bases lying between them. The CDR3 DNA sequence: TGTGCCAGCAGACCCGCGGGTCCCTTGAATACGCAGTATTTT. As protein: CASRPAGPLNTQYF.

This clonotype was seen repeatedly, ten times or more. The V call is TRBV5-1, the J call TRBJ2-1; 9 bases line up with TRBD1. Germline V CDR1 and CDR2: SGHRS, YFSETQ. V was clipped by 0 bases and J by 7 bases; unmatched bases: 5. This CDR3 has 15 residues. CDR3 loop: CASSLVRQGGNEQFF. In DNA, the CDR3 is TGCGCCAGCAGCTTGGTTCGACAGGGGGGGAATGAGCAGTTCTTC. Full variable domain (missing parts from reference TRBV5-1 and TRBJ2-1): KAGVTQTPRYLIKTRGQQVTLSCSPISGHRSVSWYQQTPGQGLQFLFEYFSETQRNKGNFPGRFSGRQFSNSRSEMNVSTLELGDSALYLCASSLVRQGGNEQFFGPGTRLTVL.

This clonotype was observed at least ten times. The V call is TRBV20-1, the J call TRBJ1-4, with D hard to call. Trimming shortened V by 4 bases and J by 2 bases, and 17 bases separated the two germline ends. The CDR3 is 16 amino acids. Germline CDR1 DFQATT, CDR2 SNEGSKA (reference sequence). CDR3 in DNA: TGCAGTGCTACTGAAGCTGGGGAGGTGACTAATGAAAAACTGTTTTTT. Translating gives CSATEAGEVTNEKLFF.

There are a few counts of this clonotype. This chain uses TRBV18 with TRBJ1-5, with D possibly matching TRBD1 (6 bases). This CDR3 spans 14 amino acids. Trimming stripped 5 bases from V and 4 bases from J, with 12 bases between. Germline-derived CDR1 and CDR2 are KGHSH and LQKENI. The chain's CDR3 is CASSERGTNQPQHF. CDR3 nucleotides: TGTGCCAGCTCAGAAAGGGGGACAAATCAGCCCCAGCATTTT.

This rearrangement joins TRBV9 to TRBJ2-2, with no clear D. This CDR3 comprises 14 residues. The V gene lost 2 bases and the J gene lost 6 bases, with 11 bases spanning the gap. CDR1 and CDR2 (germline): SGDLS, YYNGEE. In nucleotides, the CDR3 is TGTGCCAGCAGCGTTAGGTTGAATCCCGGGGAGCTGTTTTTT. This sequence encodes CASSVRLNPGELFF.

There are many counts of this clonotype. The genes are TRBV5-1 and TRBJ1-2, with D tentatively TRBD1 (5 bases). Germline CDR1 and CDR2: SGHRS and YFSETQ. V was pared by 3 bases and J by 7 bases, with 16 bases between. This CDR3 is 14 amino acids long. This CDR3 is CASSSSFQGVGYTF. The DNA for the CDR3 is TGCGCCAGCAGCTCATCGTTTCAGGGAGTTGGCTACACCTTC.

This clonotype was counted many times. The gene calls are TRBV28 and TRBJ2-7, with a weak D call TRBD2 (6 bases). The CDR3 contains 15 residues. From germline, CDR1 is MDHEN and CDR2 SYDVKM. V was cut by 4 bases and J by 2 bases, with 15 bases left in between. The CDR3 DNA reads as TGTGCCAGCAGTTCGGAGGGGCTTTTTCCCTACGAGCAGTACTTC. Its translation: CASSSEGLFPYEQYF.

The V gene is TRBV10-3, the J gene TRBJ2-2; D may be TRBD1 or TRBD2 (5 bases each). CDR1 is ENHRY, CDR2 SYGVKD, per germline. This CDR3 region has 14 residues. Trimming took 6 bases from V and 7 from J, leaving 15 bases between them. The CDR3 spells CAIRGTGFGGELFF. In DNA, the CDR3 is TGTGCCATCAGGGGGACGGGTTTTGGCGGGGAGCTGTTTTTT.